Listed here are 31 T cell receptor beta chains from one sample, sequenced in a study of blood T cell repertoires in COVID-19. Libraries were prepared by immunoSEQ multiplex PCR; TCRdb keeps only in-frame clonotypes and omits some of them. The table has 65,000 or so clones, roughly 90% seen once. The specimen sequenced was peripheral blood. Receptor source: a man between 60 and 70 years old with acute or convalescent COVID-19.

This clone was found a few times. The chain couples TRBV29-1 to TRBJ1-3, with TRBD1 matching 11 bases. Germline CDR1 SQVTM, CDR2 ANQGSEA. The CDR3 has 17 amino acids. V shed 0 bases, J shed 4 bases, and the junction held 8 bases outside the gene matches. CDR3 sequence: CSVEDAGQGEAGNTIYF. The CDR3 DNA reads TGCAGCGTTGAAGATGCGGGACAGGGGGAGGCAGGAAACACCATATATTTT.

The V gene is TRBV7-9, the J gene TRBJ1-2, with a tentative D call TRBD1 (5 bases). The CDR3 is 16 amino acids. Germline assignment: CDR1 SEHNR and CDR2 FQNEAQ (reference sequence). Between the trimmed V and J ends, which lost 1 base and 2 bases, there was a span of 14 bases. The CDR3 is CASSLDLGATNYGYTF. CDR3 bases: TGTGCCAGCAGCTTAGATCTAGGGGCGACCAACTATGGCTACACCTTC.

The genes are TRBV19 and TRBJ1-1; 10 positions match TRBD1. Germline V gene sequence: CDR1 LNHDA, CDR2 SQIVND (reference sequence). The CDR3 has 14 residues. Losses at the gene ends were 7 bases for V and 5 bases for J; bases not matched to a gene: 7. CDR3 in amino acids: CASTDRGRRTEAFF. The DNA of the CDR3 is TGTGCCAGTACCGACAGGGGGCGCAGGACTGAAGCTTTCTTT.

This clone occurred once. V gene TRBV4-2 combines with J gene TRBJ1-2; D gene uncertain. CDR1 LGHNA and CDR2 YNFKEQ come from the germline V gene. This CDR3 has 11 residues. Between the trimmed V and J ends, which lost 5 bases and 2 bases, there was a span of 3 bases. For the CDR3, the DNA is TGTGCCAGCAGCGAGAACTATGGCTACACCTTC. Protein sequence: CASSENYGYTF.

The CDR3 loop is CASSLLSRAGNTEAFF. CDR3 in DNA: TGTGCCAGCAGCTTGTTAAGTCGAGCGGGGAACACTGAAGCTTTCTTT. V usage is TRBV7-2 and J usage is TRBJ1-1; D is unclear. Trimming left V 3 bases short and J 1 base short, with 15 bases between. CDR1 SGHTA and CDR2 FQGNSA come from the germline V gene. The CDR3 is 16 residues long.

The chain couples TRBV29-1 to TRBJ1-3, with D perhaps matching TRBD1 (5 bases). This CDR3 contains 16 residues. Germline CDR1 and CDR2: SQVTM and ANQGSEA. Deletions cut 2 bases from V and 2 bases from J, with 16 bases between. CDR3 sequence reads: CSVESTGGKAGNTIYF. CDR3 sequence (DNA): TGCAGCGTTGAATCGACGGGGGGAAAAGCTGGAAACACCATATATTTT.

This chain uses TRBV9 with TRBJ1-2; 8 bases match TRBD1. The germline CDR1 and CDR2 sequences are SGDLS and YYNGEE. CDR3 length: 15 residues. V lost 0 bases to trimming and J lost 4 bases; unmatched junction nucleotides: 5. This CDR3 is CASSVGAGGIYGYTF. The CDR3, as DNA: TGTGCCAGCAGCGTAGGGGCAGGGGGCATCTATGGCTACACCTTC. Combining the CDR3 with reference TRBV9 and TRBJ1-2 gives the whole variable domain DSGVTQTPKHLITATGQRVTLRCSPRSGDLSVYWYQQSLDQGLQFLIQYYNGEERAKGNILERFSAQQFPDLHSELNLSSLELGDSALYFCASSVGAGGIYGYTFGSGTRLTVV.

This chain joins TRBV25-1 and TRBJ2-1, with D maybe TRBD2 (7 bases). V was clipped by 9 bases and J by 4 bases, with 16 bases between them. The germline gives CDR1 MGHDK, CDR2 SYGVNS. This CDR3 region has 14 residues. The CDR3, as DNA: TGTGCCAGTGTGCCGGGGGGCTCTTACAATGAGCAGTTCTTC. It codes for CASVPGGSYNEQFF.

This clone has only one observation. J is TRBJ1-2 and V is TRBV25-1; D is perhaps TRBD1 (5 bases). The V end was cut by 3 bases, the J end by 4 bases, with 12 bases between. Germline V lookup: CDR1 MGHDK, CDR2 SYGVNS. The CDR3 loop spans 14 amino acids. In nucleotides, the CDR3 is TGTGCCAGCAGTGACCATCCGGGGGTCTATGGCTACACCTTC. Amino acid sequence: CASSDHPGVYGYTF.

The chain combines TRBV5-8 with TRBJ1-6; D is undetermined. Trimming shortened V by 4 bases and J by 8 bases, and 10 bases separated the two germline ends. Germline V gene data show CDR1 as SGHTS and CDR2 as YDEGEE. The CDR3 loop spans 13 amino acids. The CDR3 region is CASSLRRDSPLHF. In nucleotides, the CDR3 is TGTGCCAGCAGCCTGAGGAGGGATTCACCCCTCCACTTT.

V gene TRBV5-1 combines with J gene TRBJ1-1, with 7 nucleotides matching TRBD1. Germline-derived CDR1 and CDR2 are SGHRS and YFSETQ. The CDR3 covers 14 residues. The V segment lost 2 bases and the J segment 6 bases; nucleotides outside the gene matches: 7. The CDR3 loop is CASSLPTGTAEAFF. The CDR3 region has the DNA TGCGCCAGCAGCTTACCGACAGGGACCGCTGAAGCTTTCTTT.

This clone was detected once. The gene calls are TRBV5-1 and TRBJ2-2; 8 nucleotides line up with TRBD1. Germline V gene lookup returns CDR1 SGHRS and CDR2 YFSETQ. V was pared by 4 bases and J by 6 bases, with 11 bases of the junction left unmatched. This CDR3 has 16 amino acids. CDR3 residues: CASSPWTGQTPGELFF. CDR3 in DNA: TGCGCCAGCAGCCCCTGGACAGGGCAGACTCCCGGGGAGCTGTTTTTT.

V is TRBV6-6 and J is TRBJ1-2, with 10 bases fitting TRBD1. CDR1 is MNHNY and CDR2 is SVGAGI in the germline V gene (reference sequence). The length of the CDR3 is 13 residues. J gave up 6 bases and V 10 bases, and 8 bases lay outside the gene matches. This CDR3 is CATRDRGQDGYTF. In nucleotides, the CDR3 is TGTGCCACCCGCGACAGGGGGCAGGATGGCTACACCTTC.

The chain recombines TRBV6-5 with TRBJ1-2; D might be TRBD1 (5 bases). Germline CDR1 MNHEY, CDR2 SVGAGI. Between the trimmed V and J ends, which lost 5 bases and 2 bases, there was a span of 15 bases. The CDR3 is 15 amino acids. Here the CDR3 reads CASSMGGLGNYGYTF. Written as DNA, the CDR3 is TGTGCCAGCAGTATGGGGGGGTTGGGGAACTATGGCTACACCTTC.

The V call is TRBV6-4, the J call TRBJ1-3; 9 nucleotides agree with TRBD1. CDR1 and CDR2 (germline): MRHNA, SNTAGT. V lost 7 bases, J lost 0 bases, and 7 bases stayed unmatched. CDR3 length equals 16 residues. The CDR3 DNA sequence: TGTGCCAGCACTAGGACAGGGGCAGTCTCTGGAAACACCATATATTTT. Its translation is CASTRTGAVSGNTIYF.

This rearrangement joins TRBV5-4 to TRBJ1-2; 7 bases align to TRBD1. J lost 4 bases, V lost 6 bases, and 12 bases had no gene match. The CDR3 is 15 residues long. Germline-derived CDR1 and CDR2 are SGHNT and YYREEE (reference sequence). CDR3 residues: CASKTWGQPIYGYTF. The CDR3 region has the DNA TGTGCCAGCAAGACCTGGGGACAGCCCATCTATGGCTACACCTTC.

J is TRBJ1-1 and V is TRBV7-6, with TRBD1 identical over 9 bases. Germline V gene lookup returns CDR1 SGHVS and CDR2 FNYEAQ. The CDR3 is made up of 17 amino acids. V shed 4 bases, J shed 0 bases, and the junction held 9 bases outside the gene matches. The CDR3 loop is CASSSSPGQGLNTEAFF. DNA for the CDR3: TGTGCCAGCAGCTCTTCGCCGGGACAGGGATTGAACACTGAAGCTTTCTTT. Full variable domain (rest looked up from reference TRBV7-6 and TRBJ1-1): GAGVSQSPRYKVTKRGQDVALRCDPISGHVSLYWYRQALGQGPEFLTYFNYEAQQDKSGLPNDRFSAERPEGSISTLTIQRTEQRDSAMYRCASSSSPGQGLNTEAFFGQGTRLTVV.

The chain joins TRBV14 to TRBJ1-2; no firm D call. The CDR3 length is 14 residues. V was trimmed by 8 bases and J by 4 bases, leaving 17 bases between them. The V gene's germline CDR1 is SGHDN and CDR2 FVKESK. CDR3 sequence (DNA): TGTGCCAGCGCCCCGGCGGGAGTACTCTATGGCTACACCTTC. This encodes CASAPAGVLYGYTF. Looking up the rest from reference TRBV14 and TRBJ1-2 gives the full variable domain: EAGVTQFPSHSVIEKGQTVTLRCDPISGHDNLYWYRRVMGKEIKFLLHFVKESKQDESGMPNNRFLAERTGGTYSTLKVQPAELEDSGVYFCASAPAGVLYGYTFGSGTRLTVV.

This rearrangement joins TRBV30 to TRBJ1-4, with D hard to call. The CDR3 covers 14 residues. V was clipped by 0 bases and J by 4 bases, with 9 bases between them. Germline loops: CDR1 GTSNPN, CDR2 SVGIG (reference sequence). CDR3 nucleotide sequence: TGTGCCTGGAGTGTGGGCGCCCTTAATGAAAAACTGTTTTTT. Translation: CAWSVGALNEKLFF.

This chain connects TRBV11-2 to TRBJ1-2, with no clear D. The CDR3 loop spans 13 amino acids. Trimming cost V 1 base and J 4 bases, with 7 bases left between them. Germline CDR1 is SGHAT and CDR2 is FQNNGV. The CDR3 bases are TGTGCCAGCAGCTTAGGAGAGCGCTATGGCTACACCTTC. Translating gives CASSLGERYGYTF.

This chain links TRBV7-9 with TRBJ2-2; weak D call: TRBD2 (5 bases). V lost 5 bases and J 6 bases, leaving 19 bases between the germline ends. The CDR3 is 16 residues long. CDR1 is SEHNR, CDR2 FQNEAQ, per germline (reference sequence). Here the CDR3 DNA reads TGTGCCAGCAGCCGTAGCGATGGACGTACGCCCGGGGAGCTGTTTTTT. Amino acid sequence: CASSRSDGRTPGELFF.

V gene TRBV30 combines with J gene TRBJ1-6; D may be TRBD1 (6 bases). V was trimmed by 0 bases and J by 7 bases, leaving 10 bases between them. Germline V lookup: CDR1 GTSNPN, CDR2 SVGIG (reference sequence). The CDR3 totals 14 residues. CDR3 sequence reads: CAWSVQGENSPLHF. In DNA, the CDR3 is TGTGCCTGGAGTGTACAGGGTGAGAATTCACCCCTCCACTTT.

The gene calls are TRBV27 and TRBJ2-1; possibly TRBD2 for D (7 bases). There are 15 residues in the CDR3. Per the germline V gene, CDR1 is MNHEY and CDR2 is SMNVEV (reference sequence). V was shortened by 2 bases and J by 7 bases, with 15 bases between the two germline ends. The DNA of the CDR3 is TGTGCCAGCAGTTTAAGGGGGGGCGGGGTGAATGAGCAGTTCTTC. Its protein is CASSLRGGGVNEQFF.

The chain uses TRBV7-6 and TRBJ1-6; 7 bases map to TRBD1. Germline V CDR1 and CDR2: SGHVS, FNYEAQ. Losses at the gene ends were 2 bases for V and 9 bases for J; bases not matched to a gene: 19. CDR3 length: 19 residues. The CDR3 sequence: CASSLRGLGDSNLGSPLHF. DNA for the CDR3: TGTGCCAGCAGCTTAAGGGGCCTCGGGGACAGCAACCTAGGTTCACCCCTCCACTTT.

This chain connects TRBV30 to TRBJ2-7, with 9 bases fitting TRBD1. The V and J ends lost 3 bases and 6 bases, in that order; junction bases with no gene match: 9. CDR3 length: 14 residues. Germline values: CDR1 GTSNPN, CDR2 SVGIG (reference sequence). The CDR3 is CAWRAPDRGSEQYF. Here the CDR3 DNA reads TGTGCCTGGAGGGCCCCGGACAGGGGATCCGAGCAGTACTTC.

This clone occurred once. The rearrangement joins TRBV12-3 or TRBV12-4 to TRBJ2-3; 7 bases map to TRBD2. The CDR3 has 13 residues. Trimming took 5 bases from V and 2 from J; bases not matched to a gene: 1. The CDR3 is CASSRDYTDTQYF. DNA for the CDR3: TGTGCCAGCAGTCGGGACTACACAGATACGCAGTATTTT.

The chain has TRBV23-1 and TRBJ1-5; 10 bases are shared with TRBD1. TRBV23-1 is known as an ORF, though its function is uncertain. J lost 5 bases, V lost 3 bases, and 10 bases had no gene match. This CDR3 has 17 residues. As DNA, the CDR3 is TGCGCCAGCAGTCAGAAAGACAGGGGGCTACGACATCAGCCCCAGCATTTT. This sequence encodes CASSQKDRGLRHQPQHF.

The chain is built from TRBV5-1 and TRBJ2-7, with D possibly matching TRBD1 (5 bases). This CDR3 region has 15 residues. CDR1 and CDR2 (germline): SGHRS, YFSETQ. Trimming cost V 3 bases and J 0 bases, with 13 bases left between them. For the CDR3, the DNA is TGCGCCAGCAGCTCCGTGGAAAGGGGCTCCTACGAGCAGTACTTC. It translates to CASSSVERGSYEQYF.

The gene calls are TRBV11-2 and TRBJ1-5, with TRBD1 matching 7 bases. Germline CDR1 and CDR2: SGHAT and FQNNGV. The CDR3 has 16 amino acids. J gave up 6 bases and V 4 bases, and 12 bases lay outside the gene matches. The CDR3 nucleotides are TGTGCCAGCAGCTACCAAAGACAGGGCCTCCTTCAGCCCCAGCATTTT. It specifies CASSYQRQGLLQPQHF.

The rearrangement links TRBV5-1 to TRBJ1-4; a possible D gene is TRBD1 (5 bases). V lost 4 bases and J 0 bases, leaving 10 bases between the germline ends. Germline V gene lookup returns CDR1 SGHRS and CDR2 YFSETQ. This CDR3 spans 15 amino acids. The CDR3 coding sequence is TGCGCCAGCAGCCCGGGGGGTCCAACTAATGAAAAACTGTTTTTT. Protein: CASSPGGPTNEKLFF.

The chain uses TRBV11-2 and TRBJ2-5; D is unclear. Trimming pared 5 bases from V and 4 bases from J, leaving 8 bases between. The CDR3 is 12 residues long. Germline loops: CDR1 SGHAT, CDR2 FQNNGV. The CDR3 protein is CASSRIVETQYF. DNA for the CDR3: TGTGCCAGCAGCCGTATCGTAGAGACCCAGTACTTC.